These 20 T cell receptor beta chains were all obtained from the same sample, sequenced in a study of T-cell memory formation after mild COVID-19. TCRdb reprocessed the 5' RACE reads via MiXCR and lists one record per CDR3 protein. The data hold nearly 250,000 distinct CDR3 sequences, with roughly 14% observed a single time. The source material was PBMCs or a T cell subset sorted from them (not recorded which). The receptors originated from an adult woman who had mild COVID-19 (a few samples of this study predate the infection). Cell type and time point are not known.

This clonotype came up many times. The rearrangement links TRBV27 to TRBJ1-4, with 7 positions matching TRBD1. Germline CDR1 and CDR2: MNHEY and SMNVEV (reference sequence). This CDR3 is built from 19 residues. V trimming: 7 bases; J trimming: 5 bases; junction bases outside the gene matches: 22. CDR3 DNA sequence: TGTGCCAGCACCACCCGACTGGGGAAGCCGGGACAGTCCAATGAAAAACTGTTTTTT. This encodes CASTTRLGKPGQSNEKLFF.

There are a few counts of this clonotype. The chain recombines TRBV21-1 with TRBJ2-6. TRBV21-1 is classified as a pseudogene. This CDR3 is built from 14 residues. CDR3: CASSTHAGANVLTF. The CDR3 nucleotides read TGTGCCAGCAGCACACATGCTGGGGCCAACGTCCTGACTTTC.

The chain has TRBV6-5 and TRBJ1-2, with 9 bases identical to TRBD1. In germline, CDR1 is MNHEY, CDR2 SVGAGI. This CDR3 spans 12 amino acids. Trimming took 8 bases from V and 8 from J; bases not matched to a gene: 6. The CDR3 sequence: CASATGGQGYTF. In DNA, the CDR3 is TGTGCCAGCGCTACAGGGGGCCAGGGCTACACCTTC.

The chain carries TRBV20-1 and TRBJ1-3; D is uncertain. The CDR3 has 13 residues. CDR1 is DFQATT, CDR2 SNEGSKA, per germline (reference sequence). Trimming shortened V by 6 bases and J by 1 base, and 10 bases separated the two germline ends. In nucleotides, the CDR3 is TGCAGTGCGCTACTCTTATCTGGAAACACCATATATTTT. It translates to CSALLLSGNTIYF.

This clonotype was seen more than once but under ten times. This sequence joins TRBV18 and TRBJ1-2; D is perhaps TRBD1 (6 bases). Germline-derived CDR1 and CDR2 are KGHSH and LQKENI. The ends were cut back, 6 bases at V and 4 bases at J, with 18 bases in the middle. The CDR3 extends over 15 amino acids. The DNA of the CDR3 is TGTGCCAGCTCCCCCGGCGGGGGGCCCAGCTATGGCTACACCTTC. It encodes CASSPGGGPSYGYTF.

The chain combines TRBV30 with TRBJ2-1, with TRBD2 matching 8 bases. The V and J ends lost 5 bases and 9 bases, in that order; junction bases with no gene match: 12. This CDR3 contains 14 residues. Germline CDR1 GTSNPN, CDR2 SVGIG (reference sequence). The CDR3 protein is CAWGKDFSGSEQFF. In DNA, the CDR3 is TGTGCCTGGGGCAAGGACTTCAGCGGGAGTGAGCAGTTCTTC.

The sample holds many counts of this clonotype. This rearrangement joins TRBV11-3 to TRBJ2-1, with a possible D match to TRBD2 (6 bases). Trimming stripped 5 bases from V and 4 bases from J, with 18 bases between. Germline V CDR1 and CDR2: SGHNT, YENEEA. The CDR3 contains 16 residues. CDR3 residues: CASSQRVWGEYNEQFF. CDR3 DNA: TGTGCCAGCAGCCAAAGGGTGTGGGGGGAATACAATGAGCAGTTCTTC.

CDR3 sequence reads: CATSGVSGNTIYF. The DNA of the CDR3 is TGTGCCACTAGCGGGGTCTCTGGAAACACCATATATTTT. The chain carries TRBV19 and TRBJ1-3; unclear D gene. The length of the CDR3 is 13 residues. Between the trimmed V and J ends, which lost 10 bases and 0 bases, there was a span of 10 bases. Germline V gene data show CDR1 as LNHDA and CDR2 as SQIVND (reference sequence).

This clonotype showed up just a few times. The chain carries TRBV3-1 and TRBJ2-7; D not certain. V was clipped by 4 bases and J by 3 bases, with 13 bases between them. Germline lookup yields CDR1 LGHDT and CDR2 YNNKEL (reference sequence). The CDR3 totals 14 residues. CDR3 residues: CASSPTGGVYEQYF. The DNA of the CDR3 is TGTGCCAGCAGCCCTACCGGCGGCGTCTACGAGCAGTACTTC.

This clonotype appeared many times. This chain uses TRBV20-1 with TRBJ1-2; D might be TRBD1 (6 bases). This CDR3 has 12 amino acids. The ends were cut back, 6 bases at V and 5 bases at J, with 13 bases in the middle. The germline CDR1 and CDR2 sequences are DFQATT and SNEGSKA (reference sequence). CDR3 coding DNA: TGCAGTGCCCACAGGGCCCCTTATGGCTACACCTTC. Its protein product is CSAHRAPYGYTF.

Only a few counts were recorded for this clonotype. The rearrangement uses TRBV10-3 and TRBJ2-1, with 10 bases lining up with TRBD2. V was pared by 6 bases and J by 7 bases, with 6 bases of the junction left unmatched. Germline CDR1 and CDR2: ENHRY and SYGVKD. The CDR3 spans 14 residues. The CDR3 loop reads CAISEPSGGNEQFF. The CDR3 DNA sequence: TGTGCCATCAGCGAACCTAGCGGGGGTAATGAGCAGTTCTTC.

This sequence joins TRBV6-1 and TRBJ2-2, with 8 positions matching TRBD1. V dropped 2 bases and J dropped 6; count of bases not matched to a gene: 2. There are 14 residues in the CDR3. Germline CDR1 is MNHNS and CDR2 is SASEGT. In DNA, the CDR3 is TGTGCCAGCAGTGAACAGGGGGCCCCCGGGGAGCTGTTTTTT. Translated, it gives CASSEQGAPGELFF.

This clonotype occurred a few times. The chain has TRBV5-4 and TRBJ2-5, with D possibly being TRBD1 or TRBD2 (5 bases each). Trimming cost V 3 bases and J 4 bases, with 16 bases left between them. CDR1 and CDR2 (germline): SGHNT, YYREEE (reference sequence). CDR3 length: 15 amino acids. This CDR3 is CASSSYLAQGETQYF. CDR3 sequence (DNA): TGTGCCAGCAGCTCCTACCTAGCTCAGGGAGAGACCCAGTACTTC.

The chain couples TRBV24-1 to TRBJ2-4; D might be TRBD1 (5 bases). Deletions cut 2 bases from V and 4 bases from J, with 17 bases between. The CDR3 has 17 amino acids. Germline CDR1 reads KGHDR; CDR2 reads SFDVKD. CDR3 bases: TGTGCCACCAGTGATTCCGGGCGAGGACACACAAAAAACATTCAGTACTTC. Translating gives CATSDSGRGHTKNIQYF.

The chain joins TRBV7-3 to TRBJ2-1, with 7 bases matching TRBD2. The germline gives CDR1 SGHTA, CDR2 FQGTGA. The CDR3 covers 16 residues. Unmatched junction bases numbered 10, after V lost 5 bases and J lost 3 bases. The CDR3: CASSPRGLADYNEQFF. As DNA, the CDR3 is TGTGCCAGCAGCCCCCGAGGGCTAGCGGACTACAATGAGCAGTTCTTC.

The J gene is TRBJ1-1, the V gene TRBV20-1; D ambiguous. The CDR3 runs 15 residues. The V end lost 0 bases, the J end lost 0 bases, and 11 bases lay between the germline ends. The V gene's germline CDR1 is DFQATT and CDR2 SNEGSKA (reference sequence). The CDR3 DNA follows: TGCAGTGCTAGAGATCCGGGGAGGGTGAACACTGAAGCTTTCTTT. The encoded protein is CSARDPGRVNTEAFF.

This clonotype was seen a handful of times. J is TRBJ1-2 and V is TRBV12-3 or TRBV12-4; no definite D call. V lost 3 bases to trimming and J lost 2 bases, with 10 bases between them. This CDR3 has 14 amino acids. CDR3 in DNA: TGTGCCAGCAGTTTTGGTACAAGGAACTATGGCTACACCTTC. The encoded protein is CASSFGTRNYGYTF.

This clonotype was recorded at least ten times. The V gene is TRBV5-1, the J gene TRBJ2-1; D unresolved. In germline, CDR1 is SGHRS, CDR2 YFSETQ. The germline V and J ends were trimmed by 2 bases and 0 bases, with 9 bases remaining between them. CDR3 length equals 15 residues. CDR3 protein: CASSLTVSSYNEQFF. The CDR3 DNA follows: TGCGCCAGCAGCTTAACAGTGAGCTCCTACAATGAGCAGTTCTTC.

The CDR3 nucleotides read TGTGCCAGCAGTTTTCGGGACGGGGGCACTGAAGCTTTCTTT. As protein: CASSFRDGGTEAFF. The rearrangement links TRBV12-3 or TRBV12-4 to TRBJ1-1; a weak D match, TRBD1 (5 bases). CDR3 length equals 14 residues. V lost 3 bases to trimming and J lost 4 bases, with 12 bases between them.

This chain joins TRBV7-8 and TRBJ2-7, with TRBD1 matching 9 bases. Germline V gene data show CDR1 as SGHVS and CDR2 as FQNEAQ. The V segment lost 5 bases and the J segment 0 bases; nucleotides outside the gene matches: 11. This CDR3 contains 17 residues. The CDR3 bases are TGTGCCAGCAGCCCGTCGGAAGGGGGACAGGGCTCCTACGAGCAGTACTTC. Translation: CASSPSEGGQGSYEQYF.